These 13 T cell receptor beta chains originate from one sample sequenced in a study of early T cells in non-severe SARS-CoV-2 infection. Using its own MiXCR run on the 5' RACE reads, TCRdb lists one record per CDR3 protein. The sample lists under 80,000 distinct CDR3 sequences, 10% to 15% seen once, with around 4.7% in the top ten. Sequenced material: whole blood. These receptors were taken from an adult who was a healthcare worker with PCR-confirmed SARS-CoV-2 infection or an uninfected control (not recorded which).

V usage is TRBV11-2 and J usage is TRBJ2-7; 11 nucleotides line up with TRBD1. The CDR3 length is 17 residues. CDR1 and CDR2 (germline): SGHAT, FQNNGV. The trim removed 1 base at V and 4 bases at J, leaving 9 bases unmatched. The CDR3 reads CASSLVSGQGAKYEQYF. The CDR3 DNA reads as TGTGCCAGCAGCTTAGTATCTGGACAGGGGGCGAAGTACGAGCAGTACTTC.

This clonotype has a count of ten or more. This chain joins TRBV12-3 or TRBV12-4 and TRBJ1-6; the D gene is possibly TRBD1 (5 bases). The CDR3 sequence is 13 residues long. V shed 7 bases and J shed 7 bases, with 11 bases lying between them. CDR3 coding DNA: TGTGCCAGCAAGGGACCGACGAATTCACCCCTCCACTTT. It translates to CASKGPTNSPLHF.

The chain joins TRBV6-5 to TRBJ1-3; possible D gene TRBD1, 5 bases. V was trimmed by 4 bases and J by 4 bases, leaving 8 bases between them. CDR3 length: 13 amino acids. The V gene's germline CDR1 is MNHEY and CDR2 SVGAGI. As DNA, the CDR3 is TGTGCCAGCAGTTCGGGGGAGGGAAACACCATATATTTT. Amino acid sequence: CASSSGEGNTIYF.

This clonotype has a handful of counts. The V gene is TRBV28, the J gene TRBJ2-7; TRBD1 matches 9 bases. The germline CDR1 and CDR2 sequences are MDHEN and SYDVKM. V trimming: 6 bases; J trimming: 7 bases; junction bases outside the gene matches: 13. The CDR3 runs to 15 residues. CDR3 nucleotide sequence: TGTGCCAGCAGCCTCGAGAGGACAGGGGTAAGGGAGCAGTACTTC. Translating it yields CASSLERTGVREQYF.

J is TRBJ1-6 and V is TRBV13; TRBD1 might be the D (6 bases). Germline V gene sequence: CDR1 PRHDT, CDR2 FYEKMQ (reference sequence). Trimming cost V 5 bases and J 10 bases, with 15 bases left between them. CDR3 length: 14 residues. The CDR3, as DNA: TGTGCCAGCAGCCCCAGGGGCTTGGAATCACCCCTCCACTTT. Protein sequence: CASSPRGLESPLHF.

This clonotype was recorded at least ten times. This chain uses TRBV20-1 with TRBJ2-5, with 9 bases aligning to TRBD1. The J segment lost 7 bases and the V segment lost 5 bases, leaving 5 bases of the junction unmatched. The CDR3 is made up of 12 amino acids. The V gene's germline CDR1 is DFQATT and CDR2 SNEGSKA (reference sequence). CDR3 in amino acids: CSASTGGGTQYF. The CDR3 DNA reads TGCAGTGCTTCGACAGGGGGGGGGACCCAGTACTTC.

This clonotype was detected ten times or more. This chain connects TRBV27 to TRBJ1-5; 9 positions agree with TRBD1. V lost 5 bases and J lost 6; bases outside the gene matches: 5. The CDR3 runs to 14 residues. Germline CDR1 reads MNHEY; CDR2 reads SMNVEV (reference sequence). Written as DNA, the CDR3 is TGTGCCAGCAGTCCGGACAGGGGATCTCAGCCCCAGCATTTT. Translated: CASSPDRGSQPQHF.

This clonotype was observed at least ten times. This chain uses TRBV18 with TRBJ1-2, with D unclear. CDR3 size: 12 residues. V was clipped by 4 bases and J by 7 bases, with 10 bases between them. Germline values: CDR1 KGHSH, CDR2 LQKENI. CDR3 residues: CASSHGEGGYTF. The CDR3 nucleotides read TGTGCCAGCTCACATGGAGAAGGTGGCTACACCTTC.

This clonotype was counted at least ten times. This chain uses TRBV12-3 or TRBV12-4 with TRBJ1-1; D unresolved. This CDR3 contains 14 residues. V was clipped by 1 base and J by 5 bases, with 11 bases between them. CDR3 loop: CASSLVVGGTEAFF. The CDR3 DNA is TGTGCCAGCAGTTTAGTAGTAGGCGGAACTGAAGCTTTCTTT.

This clonotype was observed many times. This chain joins TRBV7-6 and TRBJ2-1; 10 nucleotides line up with TRBD2. V dropped 5 bases and J dropped 8; count of bases not matched to a gene: 15. Germline V gives CDR1 SGHVS, CDR2 FNYEAQ. This CDR3 comprises 17 residues. CDR3 sequence reads: CASSIPPAGGPVDEQFF. DNA of the CDR3: TGTGCCAGCAGCATACCCCCAGCGGGGGGGCCGGTGGATGAGCAGTTCTTC.

Many counts were recorded for this clonotype. The V and J genes are TRBV18 and TRBJ2-1, with D unclear. The length of the CDR3 is 17 residues. The germline gives CDR1 KGHSH, CDR2 LQKENI. V gave up 0 bases and J gave up 1 base, with 13 bases separating them. The CDR3 DNA follows: TGTGCCAGCTCACCACCGGGCGCCCAAAATTCCTACAATGAGCAGTTCTTC. This codes for CASSPPGAQNSYNEQFF. The full variable domain, completed using reference TRBV18 and TRBJ2-1, is NAGVMQNPRHLVRRRGQEARLRCSPMKGHSHVYWYRQLPEEGLKFMVYLQKENIIDESGMPKERFSAEFPKEGPSILRIQQVVRGDSAAYFCASSPPGAQNSYNEQFFGPGTRLTVL.

This clonotype was observed at least ten times. V gene TRBV7-2 combines with J gene TRBJ1-5, with unresolved D. Deletions cut 5 bases from V and 0 bases from J, with 11 bases between. This CDR3 has 15 residues. Germline CDR1 is SGHTA and CDR2 is FQGNSA. DNA of the CDR3: TGTGCCAGCAGCCAAGGGATTTATAGCAATCAGCCCCAGCATTTT. It translates to CASSQGIYSNQPQHF.

This clonotype appeared a few times. V gene TRBV29-1 combines with J gene TRBJ1-2, with a possible D match to TRBD1 (6 bases). This CDR3 is 14 amino acids long. The germline V gene has CDR1 SQVTM and CDR2 ANQGSEA. Trimming stripped 5 bases from V and 3 bases from J, with 16 bases between. CDR3 loop: CSVLDRRRDYGYTF. DNA of the CDR3: TGCAGCGTTTTGGACAGAAGAAGGGACTATGGCTACACCTTC.